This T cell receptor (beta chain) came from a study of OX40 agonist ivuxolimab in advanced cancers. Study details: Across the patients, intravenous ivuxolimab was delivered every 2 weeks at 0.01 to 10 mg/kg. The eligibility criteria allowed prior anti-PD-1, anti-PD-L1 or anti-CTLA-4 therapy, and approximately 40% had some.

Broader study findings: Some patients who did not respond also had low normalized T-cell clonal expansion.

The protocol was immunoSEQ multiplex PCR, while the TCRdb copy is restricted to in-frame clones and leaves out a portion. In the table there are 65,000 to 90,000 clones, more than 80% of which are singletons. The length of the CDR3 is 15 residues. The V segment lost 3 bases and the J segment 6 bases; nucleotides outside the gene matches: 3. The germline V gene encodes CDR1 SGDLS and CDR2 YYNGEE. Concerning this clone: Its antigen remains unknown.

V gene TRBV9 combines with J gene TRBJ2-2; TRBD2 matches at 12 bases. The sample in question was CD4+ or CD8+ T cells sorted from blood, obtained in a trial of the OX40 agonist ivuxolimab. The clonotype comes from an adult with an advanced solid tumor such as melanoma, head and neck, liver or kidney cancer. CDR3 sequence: CASSARTSGAGELFF. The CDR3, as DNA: TGTGCCAGCAGCGCCCGGACTAGCGGGGCCGGGGAGCTGTTTTTT.